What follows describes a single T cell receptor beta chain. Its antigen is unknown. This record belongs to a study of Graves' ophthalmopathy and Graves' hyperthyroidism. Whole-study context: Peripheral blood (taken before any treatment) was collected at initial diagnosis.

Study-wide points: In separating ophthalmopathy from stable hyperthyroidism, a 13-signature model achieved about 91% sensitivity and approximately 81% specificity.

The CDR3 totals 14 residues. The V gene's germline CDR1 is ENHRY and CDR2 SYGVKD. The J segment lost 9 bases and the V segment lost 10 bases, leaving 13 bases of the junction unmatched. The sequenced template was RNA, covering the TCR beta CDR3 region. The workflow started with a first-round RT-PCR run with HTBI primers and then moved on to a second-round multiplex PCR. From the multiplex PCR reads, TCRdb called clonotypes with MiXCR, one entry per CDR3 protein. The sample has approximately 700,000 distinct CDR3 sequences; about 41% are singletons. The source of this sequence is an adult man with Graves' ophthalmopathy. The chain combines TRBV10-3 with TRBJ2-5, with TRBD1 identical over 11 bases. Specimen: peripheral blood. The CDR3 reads CATDRTGGDQPQYF. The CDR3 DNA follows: TGTGCCACCGACCGGACAGGGGGCGATCAGCCCCAGTACTTC.